What follows are 18 T cell receptor beta chains derived from one specimen sequenced in a study of cytomegalovirus exposure and HLA in healthy donors. PCR was performed using 60 Vbeta and 13 Jbeta primers. Assay: immunoSEQ multiplex PCR; the TCRdb copy retains only in-frame clones and omits some. This sample carries roughly 170,000 clones, around four fifths of them seen once, and the ten largest clones take 1.5% to 2%. Material: PBMCs. These receptors were collected from a man aged 45-65 years in good health and CMV-seronegative.

The V and J genes are TRBV9 and TRBJ2-1, with TRBD1 matching over 9 bases. CDR1 SGDLS and CDR2 YYNGEE come from the germline V gene. This CDR3 has 15 residues. The V segment lost 4 bases and the J segment 8 bases; nucleotides outside the gene matches: 10. CDR3 in amino acids: CASSPGTGSIHEQFF. The CDR3, as DNA: TGTGCCAGCAGCCCTGGGACAGGGTCCATCCATGAGCAGTTCTTC.

The CDR3 loop reads CASSVQPGPNTGELFF. The CDR3 DNA follows: TGTGCCAGCAGCGTCCAGCCAGGGCCGAACACCGGGGAGCTGTTTTTT. The chain joins TRBV9 to TRBJ2-2; tentative D call: TRBD1 (5 bases). Germline values: CDR1 SGDLS, CDR2 YYNGEE. Trimming pared 2 bases from V and 0 bases from J, leaving 11 bases between. The CDR3 runs to 16 residues. The variable domain in full, completed from reference TRBV9 and TRBJ2-2, reads DSGVTQTPKHLITATGQRVTLRCSPRSGDLSVYWYQQSLDQGLQFLIQYYNGEERAKGNILERFSAQQFPDLHSELNLSSLELGDSALYFCASSVQPGPNTGELFFGEGSRLTVL.

This clone came up a few times. The chain recombines TRBV7-3 with TRBJ2-1; 10 positions agree with TRBD2. Looked up from germline, CDR1 is SGHTA and CDR2 is FQGTGA. Trimming took 1 base from V and 7 from J; bases not matched to a gene: 16. CDR3 length: 19 residues. CDR3 residues: CASSLRVVRLAGVGNEQFF. The DNA of the CDR3 is TGTGCCAGCAGCTTAAGGGTAGTACGTCTAGCGGGAGTGGGAAATGAGCAGTTCTTC.

This clone showed up just once. Compared with germline, one end of the junction differs, possibly owing to a read error. This rearrangement joins TRBV7-7 to TRBJ1-4, with TRBD1 matching over 7 bases. This CDR3 contains 15 residues. Germline V gene data show CDR1 as SSHAT and CDR2 as FNYEAQ (reference sequence). CDR3 DNA: TGTGCTAGCAGCTTAGGGACAGCAACTAATGAAAAACTGTTTTTT. This codes for CASSLGTATNEKLFF. The variable domain in full, completed from reference TRBV7-7 and TRBJ1-4, reads GAGVSQSPRYKVTKRGQDVTLRCDPISSHATLYWYQQALGQGPEFLTYFNYEAQPDKSGLPSDRFSAERPEGSISTLTIQRTEQRDSAMYRCASSLGTATNEKLFFGSGTQLSVL.

This clone appeared a few times. The chain has TRBV5-1 and TRBJ1-2; D may be TRBD1 (5 bases). CDR3 size: 13 residues. Germline V gene data show CDR1 as SGHRS and CDR2 as YFSETQ. V was trimmed by 0 bases and J by 2 bases, leaving 5 bases between them. CDR3 region: CASSLDRNYGYTF. The CDR3 region has the DNA TGCGCCAGCAGCTTGGACAGGAACTATGGCTACACCTTC.

This clone was seen more than once but under ten times. The rearrangement uses TRBV10-1 and TRBJ1-2; a possible D gene is TRBD1 (6 bases). The germline V gene has CDR1 WNHNN and CDR2 SYGVQD (reference sequence). V was shortened by 3 bases and J by 4 bases, with 15 bases between the two germline ends. This CDR3 spans 15 amino acids. CDR3 bases: TGCGCCAGCAGTGAAAGGTGGGACATCCCCTATGGCTACACCTTC. Translated: CASSERWDIPYGYTF.

The chain combines TRBV5-1 with TRBJ2-5; a weak D match, TRBD2 (6 bases). The CDR3 runs to 15 residues. Trimming removed 0 bases at V and 1 base at J, with 10 bases between. Germline assignment: CDR1 SGHRS and CDR2 YFSETQ. CDR3 protein: CASSLVGGIQETQYF. In DNA form, the CDR3 reads TGCGCCAGCAGCTTGGTTGGAGGGATCCAAGAGACCCAGTACTTC.

The chain uses TRBV7-9 and TRBJ1-2, with 9 bases that match TRBD1. The V and J ends lost 5 bases and 1 base, in that order; junction bases with no gene match: 8. The CDR3 sequence is 16 residues long. Germline V CDR1 and CDR2: SEHNR, FQNEAQ (reference sequence). The CDR3 sequence is CASSPVTGGFNYGYTF. The DNA for the CDR3 is TGTGCCAGCAGCCCAGTGACAGGGGGGTTTAACTATGGCTACACCTTC.

V is TRBV5-6 and J is TRBJ1-6, with a tentative D call TRBD1 (6 bases). The CDR3 has 13 residues. With 1 base removed from V and 7 bases from J, the gap between germline ends came to 6 bases. Germline V lookup: CDR1 SGHDT, CDR2 YYEEEE. Written as DNA, the CDR3 is TGTGCCAGCAGCTTGACAGGGAATTCACCCCTCCACTTT. Its protein product is CASSLTGNSPLHF.

The chain employs TRBV5-8 and TRBJ2-1; TRBD2 matches 10 bases. Germline V gene lookup returns CDR1 SGHTS and CDR2 YDEGEE. Germline trimming cut 3 bases from V and 8 bases from J; bases unmatched to any gene: 11. The CDR3 spans 16 residues. The CDR3 bases are TGTGCCAGCAGCTGGCGAGTTGGACTAGCGGCCTATGAGCAGTTCTTC. It yields the protein CASSWRVGLAAYEQFF.

The chain uses TRBV19 and TRBJ2-7; 8 bases line up with TRBD1. The CDR3 totals 16 residues. J gave up 2 bases and V 3 bases, and 9 bases lay outside the gene matches. Germline V gives CDR1 LNHDA, CDR2 SQIVND (reference sequence). CDR3 bases: TGTGCCAGTAGTATTTCTGGGACAGGATATGCCTACGAGCAGTACTTC. Protein sequence: CASSISGTGYAYEQYF.

The rearrangement uses TRBV28 and TRBJ1-2, with D tentatively TRBD1 (6 bases). Germline V gene data show CDR1 as MDHEN and CDR2 as SYDVKM. V dropped 3 bases and J dropped 8 bases, with 10 bases sitting between them. This CDR3 contains 12 residues. CDR3 in DNA: TGTGCCAGCAGTTTGAGGGGGTTGGGCTACACCTTC. Protein product: CASSLRGLGYTF.

V usage is TRBV6-5 and J usage is TRBJ2-1; TRBD2 agrees at 11 bases. J was trimmed by 4 bases and V by 6 bases; bases with no gene match: 5. Germline V gives CDR1 MNHEY, CDR2 SVGAGI. The CDR3 totals 15 residues. The CDR3 loop is CASSQRTSGYNEQFF. The CDR3 DNA follows: TGTGCCAGCAGCCAACGGACTAGCGGGTACAATGAGCAGTTCTTC.

The V and J genes are TRBV7-9 and TRBJ1-5; 8 nucleotides align to TRBD1. The CDR3 length is 13 residues. Germline V gene sequence: CDR1 SEHNR, CDR2 FQNEAQ (reference sequence). V shed 3 bases and J 5 bases; nucleotides not matched to a gene: 0. CDR3 DNA: TGTGCCAGCAGCTTGACAGGGGATCAGCCCCAGCATTTT. It specifies CASSLTGDQPQHF. Filled out from reference TRBV7-9 and TRBJ1-5, the complete variable domain reads DTGVSQNPRHKITKRGQNVTFRCDPISEHNRLYWYRQTLGQGPEFLTYFQNEAQLEKSRLLSDRFSAERPKGSFSTLEIQRTEQGDSAMYLCASSLTGDQPQHFGDGTRLSIL.

This clone has only a few counts. The chain uses TRBV11-2 and TRBJ1-3; D call uncertain. The CDR3 has 16 residues. Germline V gene lookup returns CDR1 SGHAT and CDR2 FQNNGV. With 1 base removed from V and 0 bases from J, the gap between germline ends came to 10 bases. CDR3 region: CASSLGESSSGNTIYF. The CDR3 nucleotides are TGTGCCAGCAGCTTAGGGGAGTCGAGCTCTGGAAACACCATATATTTT.

The chain combines TRBV11-2 with TRBJ2-1; a possible D gene is TRBD1 (6 bases). Germline V gene sequence: CDR1 SGHAT, CDR2 FQNNGV. The CDR3 covers 15 residues. Trimming removed 4 bases at V and 6 bases at J, with 16 bases between. The CDR3 protein is CASSSVRGSANEQFF. The CDR3 nucleotides are TGTGCCAGCAGCTCCGTCAGGGGCAGCGCCAATGAGCAGTTCTTC.

This chain links TRBV11-2 with TRBJ1-6; 9 bases are a match to TRBD1. J was trimmed by 13 bases and V by 5 bases; bases with no gene match: 12. Germline assignment: CDR1 SGHAT and CDR2 FQNNGV. This CDR3 region has 15 residues. The CDR3 sequence is CASSQGQGSLFPLHF. DNA for the CDR3: TGTGCCAGCAGCCAGGGACAGGGCTCCCTGTTTCCCCTCCACTTT.

V is TRBV7-8 and J is TRBJ2-7; TRBD1 might be the D (6 bases). Germline CDR1 is SGHVS and CDR2 is FQNEAQ. V lost 5 bases, J lost 3 bases, and 14 bases lay in between. The CDR3 runs to 14 residues. The CDR3: CASSPYRVGYEQYF. The CDR3 bases are TGTGCCAGCAGCCCATACAGGGTCGGCTACGAGCAGTACTTC.